This entry lists 28 T cell receptor beta chains sequenced from one sample in a study of T cell responses to AZD1222 COVID-19 vaccine. This table comes from immunoSEQ multiplex PCR, and its TCRdb copy is limited to in-frame clones, with some not included. The sample comprises fewer than 200,000 clones, around 88% of which are singletons, and less than 0.55% rests with the top ten. The specimen comprised peripheral blood, sampled on day 0 of AZD1222 vaccination. These TCRs come from an adult in good health.

V usage is TRBV25-1 and J usage is TRBJ2-3; D remains ambiguous. The V gene's germline CDR1 is MGHDK and CDR2 SYGVNS. CDR3 length equals 14 residues. With 3 bases removed from V and 0 bases from J, the gap between germline ends came to 7 bases. CDR3 sequence: CASSDGGSTDTQYF. The CDR3 nucleotides read TGTGCCAGCAGTGACGGTGGTAGCACAGATACGCAGTATTTT.

The gene calls are TRBV28 and TRBJ1-5; the D gene is possibly TRBD1 (6 bases). The CDR3 length is 14 residues. Germline V gives CDR1 MDHEN, CDR2 SYDVKM. Trimming stripped 5 bases from V and 1 base from J, with 9 bases between. CDR3 amino acids: CASSQGGSNQPQHF. For the CDR3, the DNA is TGTGCCAGCAGTCAAGGGGGAAGCAATCAGCCCCAGCATTTT.

In nucleotides, the CDR3 is TGTGCCAGCAGCAAAGCGCATGATGGGACAGGGAATTCACCCCTCCACTTT. Encoded protein: CASSKAHDGTGNSPLHF. The chain combines TRBV21-1 with TRBJ1-6; the table's D call, TRBD1, was not checked against the DNA. TRBV21-1 is shown as a pseudogene. This CDR3 has 17 amino acids.

This clone showed up just once. This sequence joins TRBV19 and TRBJ1-3; tentative D call: TRBD1 (6 bases). V was pared by 0 bases and J by 0 bases, with 12 bases between. Germline-derived CDR1 and CDR2 are LNHDA and SQIVND (reference sequence). This CDR3 has 17 residues. The CDR3 DNA sequence: TGTGCCAGTAGTATAGATACTTGGGACAACTCTGGAAACACCATATATTTT. Translated, it gives CASSIDTWDNSGNTIYF.

This clone was picked up a small number of times. V is TRBV7-3 and J is TRBJ2-5; D gene unclear. This CDR3 spans 13 amino acids. The V gene's germline CDR1 is SGHTA and CDR2 FQGTGA. V was cut by 0 bases and J by 5 bases, with 7 bases left in between. The CDR3 is CASSLTPWETQYF. Here the CDR3 DNA reads TGTGCCAGCAGCTTAACTCCCTGGGAGACCCAGTACTTC.

The chain couples TRBV18 to TRBJ1-3; the match to TRBD1 covers 7 bases. Per germline, CDR1 KGHSH and CDR2 LQKENI. CDR3 length: 12 amino acids. The J segment lost 15 bases and the V segment lost 3 bases, leaving 8 bases of the junction unmatched. CDR3 in amino acids: CASSPETGRRYF. The CDR3, as DNA: TGTGCCAGCTCACCTGAGACAGGGCGACGATATTTT. Filled out from reference TRBV18 and TRBJ1-3, the complete variable domain reads NAGVMQNPRHLVRRRGQEARLRCSPMKGHSHVYWYRQLPEEGLKFMVYLQKENIIDESGMPKERFSAEFPKEGPSILRIQQVVRGDSAAYFCASSPETGRRYFGEGSWLTVV.

The J gene is TRBJ2-3, the V gene TRBV28; 11 bases agree with TRBD2. Germline CDR1 is MDHEN and CDR2 is SYDVKM. The CDR3 runs 14 residues. V shed 8 bases, J shed 9 bases, and the junction held 10 bases outside the gene matches. The CDR3 protein is CASGIAGGRTTQYF. The CDR3 coding sequence is TGTGCCAGCGGTATAGCGGGGGGGCGGACCACGCAGTATTTT.

The chain employs TRBV30 and TRBJ1-5; the match to TRBD1 covers 7 bases. After removal of 5 bases from V and 0 bases from J, the junction contained 1 base not matched to a gene. CDR1 is GTSNPN, CDR2 SVGIG, per germline (reference sequence). The CDR3 runs 13 residues. The CDR3, as DNA: TGTGCCTGGGGGGACAGTAGCAATCAGCCCCAGCATTTT. Translated: CAWGDSSNQPQHF.

The rearrangement uses TRBV28 and TRBJ1-1; maybe TRBD1 (5 bases). The CDR3 runs 16 residues. Trimming stripped 5 bases from V and 1 base from J, with 17 bases between. CDR1 and CDR2 from the germline V gene are MDHEN and SYDVKM. The DNA for the CDR3 is TGTGCCAGCAGTCGCTCCGGGACCCAAGGGAACACTGAAGCTTTCTTT. It encodes CASSRSGTQGNTEAFF.

J is TRBJ2-7 and V is TRBV20-1, with TRBD1 matching 7 bases. Germline CDR1 reads DFQATT; CDR2 reads SNEGSKA (reference sequence). V shed 3 bases and J 5 bases; nucleotides not matched to a gene: 1. The CDR3 consists of 11 residues. The CDR3, as DNA: TGCAGTGCTAGTACAGGGGACGAGCAGTACTTC. It yields the protein CSASTGDEQYF.

The rearrangement uses TRBV4-3 and TRBJ1-5; D not resolved. Trimming took 2 bases from V and 5 from J, leaving 13 bases between them. The CDR3 is made up of 15 amino acids. CDR1 and CDR2 (germline): LGHNA, YSLEER. The CDR3 protein is CASSQNYNAYQPQHF. CDR3 DNA sequence: TGCGCCAGCAGCCAAAATTACAACGCTTATCAGCCCCAGCATTTT.

This rearrangement joins TRBV7-9 to TRBJ2-7; TRBD1 agrees at 9 bases. There are 15 residues in the CDR3. Germline V gene data show CDR1 as SEHNR and CDR2 as FQNEAQ (reference sequence). The J segment lost 0 bases and the V segment lost 7 bases, leaving 7 bases of the junction unmatched. The CDR3 region is CASTPGQGTSYEQYF. The CDR3 DNA reads TGTGCCAGCACCCCCGGACAGGGGACCTCCTACGAGCAGTACTTC.

Concerning this clone: Different DNA sequences within this sample yield the same CDR3. The chain uses TRBV7-9 and TRBJ1-4; 10 nucleotides agree with TRBD1. The V gene's germline CDR1 is SEHNR and CDR2 FQNEAQ (reference sequence). This CDR3 spans 17 amino acids. The V segment lost 2 bases and the J segment 0 bases; nucleotides outside the gene matches: 3. CDR3 sequence reads: CASSLRQGAATNEKLFF. The DNA for the CDR3 is TGTGCCAGCAGCTTAAGACAGGGGGCCGCAACTAATGAAAAACTGTTTTTT.

The rearrangement uses TRBV28 and TRBJ2-2, with 7 bases matching TRBD1. The CDR3 extends over 15 amino acids. The germline gives CDR1 MDHEN, CDR2 SYDVKM. After removal of 5 bases from V and 2 bases from J, the junction contained 5 bases not matched to a gene. The CDR3 coding sequence is TGTGCCAGCAGTGCCACAGGGGCCAACACCGGGGAGCTGTTTTTT. This codes for CASSATGANTGELFF.

This clone was detected a few times. This chain links TRBV5-6 with TRBJ2-4, with a weak D call TRBD1 (7 bases). Germline CDR1 is SGHDT and CDR2 is YYEEEE. The ends were cut back, 0 bases at V and 8 bases at J, with 18 bases in the middle. This CDR3 has 16 residues. In nucleotides, the CDR3 is TGTGCCAGCAGCTTGGCCTGGCAGGGGGGCAGGGACATTCAGTACTTC. The encoded protein is CASSLAWQGGRDIQYF.

The chain joins TRBV19 to TRBJ2-7; 9 nucleotides match TRBD1. V shed 6 bases, J shed 10 bases, and the junction held 16 bases outside the gene matches. This CDR3 comprises 15 residues. Germline V gene data show CDR1 as LNHDA and CDR2 as SQIVND (reference sequence). The CDR3 here is CASSPGDREPSEQYF. The CDR3, as DNA: TGTGCCAGTAGCCCGGGGGACAGGGAGCCATCAGAACAGTACTTC.

The DNA for the CDR3 is TGCAGCGTTGAGAAAAAAGGGGCTCGTCGGGACAGGTACTACAATGAGCAGTTCTTC. Translation: CSVEKKGARRDRYYNEQFF. The gene calls are TRBV29-1 and TRBJ2-1; 8 bases are shared with TRBD1. V was pared by 3 bases and J by 3 bases, with 19 bases of the junction left unmatched. CDR1 is SQVTM and CDR2 is ANQGSEA in the germline V gene. The CDR3 loop spans 19 amino acids.

The rearrangement joins TRBV12-5 to TRBJ2-1, with 7 bases lining up with TRBD2. The CDR3 totals 16 residues. Germline CDR1 reads LGHNT; CDR2 reads FRNRAP. J gave up 9 bases and V 3 bases, and 14 bases lay outside the gene matches. The CDR3 here is CASGFPSPGGMGEQFF. The CDR3 region has the DNA TGTGCTAGTGGTTTTCCCTCCCCGGGGGGTATGGGTGAGCAGTTCTTC.

The chain carries TRBV4-1 and TRBJ1-4; tentatively, D is TRBD1 (5 bases). CDR3 size: 18 residues. V was shortened by 0 bases and J by 1 base, with 15 bases between the two germline ends. Germline CDR1 and CDR2: MGHRA and YSYEKL. The CDR3 reads CASSQEGPRRITNEKLFF. DNA for the CDR3: TGCGCCAGCAGCCAAGAGGGGCCACGACGGATAACTAATGAAAAACTGTTTTTT.

The V call is TRBV30, the J call TRBJ2-2; tentative D call: TRBD1 (6 bases). V was trimmed by 0 bases and J by 5 bases, leaving 13 bases between them. This CDR3 region has 15 residues. CDR1 is GTSNPN and CDR2 is SVGIG in the germline V gene (reference sequence). This CDR3 reads CAWSVLRGWTGELFF. As DNA, the CDR3 is TGTGCCTGGAGTGTACTCAGGGGCTGGACCGGGGAGCTGTTTTTT.

V is TRBV27 and J is TRBJ1-5, with D possibly TRBD1 on 5 matching bases. The germline V and J ends were trimmed by 8 bases and 0 bases, with 11 bases remaining between them. Per the germline V gene, CDR1 is MNHEY and CDR2 is SMNVEV (reference sequence). The CDR3 is 14 residues long. In DNA form, the CDR3 reads TGTGCCAGCGGGGGTGTGTATAGCAATCAGCCCCAGCATTTT. Protein: CASGGVYSNQPQHF.

The gene calls are TRBV3-1 (or the pseudogene TRBV3-2) and TRBJ2-4; D might be TRBD2 (5 bases). V lost 2 bases to trimming and J lost 4 bases, with 21 bases between them. Germline CDR1 and CDR2: LGHDT and YNNKEL (reference sequence). CDR3 length equals 18 residues. The CDR3 nucleotides read TGTGCCAGCAGCCAACCCAAGTTATACGAGACTACAAAAAACATTCAGTACTTC. Translated: CASSQPKLYETTKNIQYF.

V gene TRBV24-1 combines with J gene TRBJ1-3; D is uncertain. The CDR3 spans 14 residues. Trimming took off 4 bases at V and 2 bases at J, with 8 bases between the two ends. The germline V gene encodes CDR1 KGHDR and CDR2 SFDVKD. This CDR3 is CATSDSRTGNTIYF. In DNA, the CDR3 is TGTGCCACCAGTGACTCCAGGACTGGAAACACCATATATTTT.

The chain couples TRBV13 to TRBJ1-2; D unclear. Germline CDR1 and CDR2: PRHDT and FYEKMQ (reference sequence). V gave up 3 bases and J gave up 2 bases, with 7 bases separating them. The CDR3 runs to 13 residues. The CDR3 region is CASSFWENYGYTF. DNA for the CDR3: TGTGCCAGCAGCTTCTGGGAGAACTATGGCTACACCTTC.

The chain carries TRBV5-6 and TRBJ1-5; D may be TRBD1 (5 bases). The CDR3 loop spans 14 amino acids. V shed 0 bases and J shed 7 bases, with 11 bases lying between them. Per the germline V gene, CDR1 is SGHDT and CDR2 is YYEEEE. The CDR3 DNA is TGTGCCAGCAGCTTGGCAGGGTTTGGACAGCCCCAGCATTTT. Translated, it gives CASSLAGFGQPQHF.

The rearrangement joins TRBV25-1 to TRBJ2-7; D not resolved. The length of the CDR3 is 11 residues. V dropped 0 bases and J dropped 4 bases, with 1 base sitting between them. Germline CDR1 MGHDK, CDR2 SYGVNS. The CDR3: CASSEYYEQYF. In nucleotides, the CDR3 is TGTGCCAGCAGTGAATATTACGAGCAGTACTTC.

This clone was recorded a few times. The chain carries TRBV30 and TRBJ1-1; a weak D match, TRBD1 (6 bases). Germline CDR1 and CDR2: GTSNPN and SVGIG (reference sequence). V was clipped by 0 bases and J by 1 base, with 18 bases between them. CDR3 length: 17 amino acids. CDR3 nucleotide sequence: TGTGCCTGGAGTGTACGACGGAGGGGGGTAGAGAACACTGAAGCTTTCTTT. Its protein is CAWSVRRRGVENTEAFF.

The chain joins TRBV5-1 to TRBJ2-6; D remains ambiguous. CDR1 and CDR2 from the germline V gene are SGHRS and YFSETQ. The CDR3 length is 17 residues. Trimming removed 2 bases from V and 4 bases from J, with 16 bases in between. The CDR3 protein is CASSLGDTALGANVLTF. DNA of the CDR3: TGCGCCAGCAGCTTAGGAGACACGGCTTTAGGGGCCAACGTCCTGACTTTC.